This T cell receptor (beta chain) was identified during a study of cytomegalovirus exposure and HLA in healthy donors. About the study: In a later analysis, the roughly 120 validation repertoires were reported to have used the same platform as the approximately 620 first-cohort repertoires.

This clone has a single count. Profiling relied on immunoSEQ multiplex PCR, and the TCRdb table lists in-frame clones only, not all of them. The sample includes some 250,000 clones, about 92% of them seen just once. The donors were in the roughly 130-subject validation cohort, distinct from the approximately 700-subject first cohort. The V and J ends lost 1 base and 2 bases respectively, with 11 bases between them. The CDR3 sequence is 15 residues long. Germline V gene lookup returns CDR1 LNHNV and CDR2 YYDKDF (reference sequence). The V call is TRBV15, the J call TRBJ2-5; D gene uncertain. Source material: PBMCs. The source is a woman in her thirties in good health and CMV-seronegative. The CDR3 loop reads CATSRARTRQETQYF. CDR3 DNA sequence: TGTGCCACCAGCAGAGCTCGGACCAGACAAGAGACCCAGTACTTC.